This T cell receptor (beta chain) was retrieved from a study of molecular identifiers for immune sequencing clone quantification (dated by TCRdb to 2016 to 2019). Study-wide context: In a replicate experiment, RNA from roughly 21,000 or 96,000 naive CD8 T cells was split into five aliquots, four of which were sequenced. This methods study used CD8 T cells to benchmark TCR RNA copy counting and molecular-identifier clustering-based TCR repertoire sequencing (MIDCIRS).

Concerning this clonotype: The antigen it recognizes is unknown. Nothing much larger sits one base from this clone, and base qualities are not available.

V is shortened by 2 bases, J by 0 bases, and the region joining them spans 9 bases. The germline V gene yields WSHSY for CDR1 and SAAADI for CDR2. From the cysteine through the phenylalanine, the CDR3 covers 15 amino acids. Here the CDR3 DNA is all that survives: 45 bases in frame from base 1. Results the study describes overall, beyond this receptor: Modeling gave 3 to 3.5 recovered TCR RNA copies per cell versus approximately 10 by digital PCR, implying roughly 30% capture efficiency. A single cell's worth of spiked-in Jurkat TCR RNA was reported detectable even among some 920,000 naive CD8 T cells. When barcode sub-clustering was left out, chimeric consensus sequences inflated TCR diversity, with chimeras reaching as high as 47%. Clones above 20 RNA copies held over 99% of molecules in CMV-specific effector cells but under 1% in naive cells. The sizes of highly expanded clones could end up underestimated when identical TCR molecules share a barcode. The naive libraries included spiked-in Jurkat TCR RNA (10 copies' worth), and this Jurkat TCR RNA is not part of the donor repertoire.

Libraries of naive CD8 T cells were built from anywhere between roughly 17,000 and 1,100,000 sorted cells, with 10%, 30% or 50% of the purified RNA used. Naive CD8 T cells, defined as CD8+CD4-CCR7+CD45RA+, were FACS-sorted into RLT Plus buffer on a BD FACSAria II. Approximately eleven TCR copies' worth of Jurkat RNA were spiked into about 19,000-1,100,000 naive CD8 T cell samples to test detection sensitivity. CD8 T cells were enriched with RosetteSep CD8+ T Cell Enrichment Cocktail and Ficoll-Paque, followed by ACK red cell lysis. Receptors were amplified or captured by PCR. The listed sequencing device is NextSeq 500. Preparation of bulk TCR libraries followed a previously described approach, with the TCR primers listed in Table S5. Total RNA was purified with the Qiagen AllPrep DNA/RNA kit. Before analysis, reads from multiple sequencing runs of one library were combined. As for the original processing: Reads were retained only if the reads had an exact TCR constant sequence, and the retained reads were trimmed to 150 nt and grouped according to their 12-nt molecular barcodes. Reads inside each barcode group were sub-clustered using a 15% Levenshtein threshold, and a quality-weighted consensus sequence was constructed for each RNA molecule. Non-functional sequences were excluded, and lower-count sequences lying one edit away from another sequence were also excluded. Barcode sub-clusters with fewer than 20% of the maximum read count were removed, based on fitting two negative binomial distributions. The public reads were reanalyzed by TCRdb: fastp trimming at Q25, MiXCR alignment, in-frame beta chains only. Every entry covers one CDR3 protein and lists the most common genes and DNA from its rows. TCRdb, not the original authors, processed these V and J calls. This sample comprises approximately 680,000 distinct CDR3 sequences, approximately 24% of them detected only once. The ten largest account for 0.78% of the sample.

The source is a human donor in good health. Some libraries in this study had Jurkat cell RNA spiked in. Input material: naive CD8+ T cells from blood, with Jurkat cell RNA spiked in. Taken with the paper, the label for cell subset or site translates to: FACS-sorted CD8+CD4-CCR7+CD45RA+ naive T cells. The rearrangement joined TRBV10-2 to TRBJ2-3, with an unclear D gene assignment. The CDR3 loop reads CASSEARASTDTQYF. The DNA reads TGCGCCAGCAGTGAGGCACGAGCGAGCACAGATACGCAGTATTTT.